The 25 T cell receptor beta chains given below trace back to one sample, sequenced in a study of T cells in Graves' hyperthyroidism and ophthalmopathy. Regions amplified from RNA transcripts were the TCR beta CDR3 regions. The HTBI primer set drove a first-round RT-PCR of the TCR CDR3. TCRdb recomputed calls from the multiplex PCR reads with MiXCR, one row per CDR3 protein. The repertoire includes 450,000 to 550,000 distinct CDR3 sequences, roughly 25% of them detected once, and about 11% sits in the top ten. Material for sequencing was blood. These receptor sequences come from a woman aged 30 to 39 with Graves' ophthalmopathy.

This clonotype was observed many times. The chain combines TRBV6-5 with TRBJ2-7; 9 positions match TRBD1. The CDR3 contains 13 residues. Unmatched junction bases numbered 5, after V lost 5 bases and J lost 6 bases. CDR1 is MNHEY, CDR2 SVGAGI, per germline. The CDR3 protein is CASSLRDRVEQYF. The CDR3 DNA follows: TGTGCCAGCAGTCTCAGGGACAGGGTCGAGCAGTACTTC.

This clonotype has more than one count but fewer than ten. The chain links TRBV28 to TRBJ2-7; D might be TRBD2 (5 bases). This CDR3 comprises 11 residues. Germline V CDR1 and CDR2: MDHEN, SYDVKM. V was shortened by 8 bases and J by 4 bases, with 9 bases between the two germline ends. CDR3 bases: TGTGCCAGCGTCACGGGATACGAGCAGTACTTC. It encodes CASVTGYEQYF.

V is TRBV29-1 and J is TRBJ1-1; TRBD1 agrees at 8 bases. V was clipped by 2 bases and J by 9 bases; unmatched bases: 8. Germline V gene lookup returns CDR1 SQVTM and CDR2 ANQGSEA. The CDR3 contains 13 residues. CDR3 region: CSVEPGQAHQAFF. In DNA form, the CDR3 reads TGCAGCGTTGAACCGGGACAGGCACACCAAGCTTTCTTT.

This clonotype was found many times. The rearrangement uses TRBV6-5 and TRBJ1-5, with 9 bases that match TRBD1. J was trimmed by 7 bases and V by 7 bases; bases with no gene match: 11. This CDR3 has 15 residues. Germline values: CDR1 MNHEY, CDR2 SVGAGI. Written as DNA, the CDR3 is TGTGCCAGCACCAGCCGGGACAGGGATCGGCAGCCCCAGCATTTT. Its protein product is CASTSRDRDRQPQHF.

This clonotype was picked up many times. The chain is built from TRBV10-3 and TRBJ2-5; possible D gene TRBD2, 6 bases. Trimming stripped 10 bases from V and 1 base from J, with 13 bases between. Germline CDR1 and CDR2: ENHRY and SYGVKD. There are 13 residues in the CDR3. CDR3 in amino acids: CATSTGVQETQYF. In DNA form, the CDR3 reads TGTGCCACCTCCACGGGGGTCCAAGAGACCCAGTACTTC.

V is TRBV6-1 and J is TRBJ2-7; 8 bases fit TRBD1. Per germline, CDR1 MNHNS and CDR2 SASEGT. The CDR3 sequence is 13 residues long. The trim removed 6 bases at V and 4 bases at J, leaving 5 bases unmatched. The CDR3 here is CASRGTGRYEQYF. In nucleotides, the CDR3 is TGTGCCAGCAGGGGGACAGGTCGTTACGAGCAGTACTTC.

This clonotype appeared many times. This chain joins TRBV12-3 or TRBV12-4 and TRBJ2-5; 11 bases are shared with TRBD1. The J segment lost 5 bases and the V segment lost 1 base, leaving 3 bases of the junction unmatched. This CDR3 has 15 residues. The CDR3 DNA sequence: TGTGCCAGCAGTTTAGGGACAGGGGGCCGGGAGACCCAGTACTTC. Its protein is CASSLGTGGRETQYF.

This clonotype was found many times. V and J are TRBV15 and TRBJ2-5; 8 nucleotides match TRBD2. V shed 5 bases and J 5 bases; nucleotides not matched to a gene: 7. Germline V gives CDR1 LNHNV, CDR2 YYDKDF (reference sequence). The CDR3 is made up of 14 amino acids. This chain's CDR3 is CATSVRGGQETQYF. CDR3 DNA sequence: TGTGCCACCAGCGTTCGGGGGGGCCAGGAGACCCAGTACTTC.

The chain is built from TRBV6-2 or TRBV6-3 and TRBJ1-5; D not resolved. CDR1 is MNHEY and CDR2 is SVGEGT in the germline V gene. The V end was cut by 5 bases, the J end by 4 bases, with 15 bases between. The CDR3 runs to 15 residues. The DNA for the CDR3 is TGTGCCAGCAGTCCTAGAGTGGCAGCGAATCAGCCCCAGCATTTT. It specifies CASSPRVAANQPQHF.

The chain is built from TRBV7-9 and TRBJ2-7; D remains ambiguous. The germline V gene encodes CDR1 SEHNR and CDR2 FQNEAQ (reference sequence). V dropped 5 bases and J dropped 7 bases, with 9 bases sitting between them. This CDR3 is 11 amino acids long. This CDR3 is CASSPVQEQYF. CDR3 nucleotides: TGTGCCAGCAGCCCGGTACAGGAGCAGTACTTC.

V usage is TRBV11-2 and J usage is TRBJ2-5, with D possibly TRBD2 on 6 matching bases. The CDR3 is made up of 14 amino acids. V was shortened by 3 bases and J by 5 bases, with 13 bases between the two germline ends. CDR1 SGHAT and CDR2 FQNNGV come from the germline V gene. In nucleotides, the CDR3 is TGTGCCAGCAGCTTTTCGGGGACTGGTGAGACCCAGTACTTC. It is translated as CASSFSGTGETQYF. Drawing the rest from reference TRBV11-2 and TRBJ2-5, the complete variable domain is EAGVAQSPRYKIIEKRQSVAFWCNPISGHATLYWYQQILGQGPKLLIQFQNNGVVDDSQLPKDRFSAERLKGVDSTLKIQPAKLEDSAVYLCASSFSGTGETQYFGPGTRLLVL.

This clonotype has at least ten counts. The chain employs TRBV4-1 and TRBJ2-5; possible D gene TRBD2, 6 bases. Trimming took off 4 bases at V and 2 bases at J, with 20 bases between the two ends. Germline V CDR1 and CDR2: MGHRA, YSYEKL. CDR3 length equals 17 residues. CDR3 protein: CASSPPSGLAVQETQYF. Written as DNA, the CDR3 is TGCGCCAGCAGCCCGCCCTCGGGGTTAGCGGTACAAGAGACCCAGTACTTC.

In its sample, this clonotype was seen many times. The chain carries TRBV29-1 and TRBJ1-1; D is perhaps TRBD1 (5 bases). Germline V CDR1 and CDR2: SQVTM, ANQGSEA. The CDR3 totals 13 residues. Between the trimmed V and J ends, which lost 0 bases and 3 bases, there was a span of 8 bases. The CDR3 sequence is CSVEDVGDTEAFF. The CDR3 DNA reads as TGCAGCGTTGAAGATGTGGGGGACACTGAAGCTTTCTTT. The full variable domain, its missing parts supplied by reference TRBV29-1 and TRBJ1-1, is SAVISQKPSRDICQRGTSLTIQCQVDSQVTMMFWYRQQPGQSLTLIATANQGSEATYESGFVIDKFPISRPNLTFSTLTVSNMSPEDSSIYLCSVEDVGDTEAFFGQGTRLTVV.

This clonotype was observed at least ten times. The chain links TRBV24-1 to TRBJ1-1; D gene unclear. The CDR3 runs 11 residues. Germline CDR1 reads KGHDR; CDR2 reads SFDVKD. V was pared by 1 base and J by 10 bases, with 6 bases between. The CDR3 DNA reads TGTGCCACCAGTGATTTTGGGGTAGCTTTCTTT. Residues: CATSDFGVAFF.

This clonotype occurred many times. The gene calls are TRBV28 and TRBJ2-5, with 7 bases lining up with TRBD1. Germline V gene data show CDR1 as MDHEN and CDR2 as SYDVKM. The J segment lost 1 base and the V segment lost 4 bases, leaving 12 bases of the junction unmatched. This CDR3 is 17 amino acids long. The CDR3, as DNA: TGTGCCAGCAGTTCCGATAAGGGGGCAGGGGTCCAAGAGACCCAGTACTTC. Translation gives CASSSDKGAGVQETQYF. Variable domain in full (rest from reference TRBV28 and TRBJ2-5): DVKVTQSSRYLVKRTGEKVFLECVQDMDHENMFWYRQDPGLGLRLIYFSYDVKMKEKGDIPEGYSVSREKKERFSLILESASTNQTSMYLCASSSDKGAGVQETQYFGPGTRLLVL.

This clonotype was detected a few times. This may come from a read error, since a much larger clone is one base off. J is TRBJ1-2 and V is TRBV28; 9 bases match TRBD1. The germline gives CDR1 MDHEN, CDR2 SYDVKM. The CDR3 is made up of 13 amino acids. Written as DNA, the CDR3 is TGTGCCATCAGTAAGGACAGGGGAAATGGCTACACCTTC. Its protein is CAISKDRGNGYTF.

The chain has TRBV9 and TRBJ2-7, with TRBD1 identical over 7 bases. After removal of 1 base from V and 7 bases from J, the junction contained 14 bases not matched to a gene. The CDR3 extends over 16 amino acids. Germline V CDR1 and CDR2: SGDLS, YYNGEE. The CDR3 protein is CASSVTPGQYQEEQYF. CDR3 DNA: TGTGCCAGCAGCGTAACTCCGGGACAGTATCAAGAAGAGCAGTACTTC.

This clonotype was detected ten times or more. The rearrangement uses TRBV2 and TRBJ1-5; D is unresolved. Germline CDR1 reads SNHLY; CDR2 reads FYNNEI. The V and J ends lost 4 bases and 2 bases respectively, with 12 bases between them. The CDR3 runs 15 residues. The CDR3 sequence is CASSVDREGNQPQHF. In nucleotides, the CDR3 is TGTGCCAGCAGTGTTGATAGGGAAGGCAATCAGCCCCAGCATTTT.

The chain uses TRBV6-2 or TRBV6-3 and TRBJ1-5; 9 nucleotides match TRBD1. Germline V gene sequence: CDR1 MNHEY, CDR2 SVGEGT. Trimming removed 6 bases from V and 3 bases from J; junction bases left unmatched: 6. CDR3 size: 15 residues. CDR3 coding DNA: TGTGCCAGCAGGCTACAGGGGGCGAACAATCAGCCCCAGCATTTT. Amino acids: CASRLQGANNQPQHF.

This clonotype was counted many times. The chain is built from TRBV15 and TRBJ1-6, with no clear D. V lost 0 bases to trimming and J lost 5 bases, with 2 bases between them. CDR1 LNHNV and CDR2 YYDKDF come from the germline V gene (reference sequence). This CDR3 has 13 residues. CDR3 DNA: TGTGCCACCAGCAGAGATCATAATTCACCCCTCCACTTT. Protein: CATSRDHNSPLHF. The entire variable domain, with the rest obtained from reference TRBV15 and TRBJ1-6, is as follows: DAMVIQNPRYQVTQFGKPVTLSCSQTLNHNVMYWYQQKSSQAPKLLFHYYDKDFNNEADTPDNFQSRRPNTSFCFLDIRSPGLGDTAMYLCATSRDHNSPLHFGNGTRLTVT.

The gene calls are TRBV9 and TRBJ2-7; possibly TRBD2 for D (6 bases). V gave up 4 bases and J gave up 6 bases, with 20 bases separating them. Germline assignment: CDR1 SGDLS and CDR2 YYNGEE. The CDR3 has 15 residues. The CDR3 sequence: CASSRWDSVVFEQYF. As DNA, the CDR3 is TGTGCCAGCAGCAGGTGGGACTCGGTTGTTTTCGAGCAGTACTTC.

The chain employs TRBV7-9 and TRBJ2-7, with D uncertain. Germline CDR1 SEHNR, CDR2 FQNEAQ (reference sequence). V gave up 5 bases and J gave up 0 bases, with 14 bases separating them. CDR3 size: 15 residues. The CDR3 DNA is TGTGCCAGCAGCCACCCTCTCGGGCTCTCCTACGAGCAGTACTTC. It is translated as CASSHPLGLSYEQYF.

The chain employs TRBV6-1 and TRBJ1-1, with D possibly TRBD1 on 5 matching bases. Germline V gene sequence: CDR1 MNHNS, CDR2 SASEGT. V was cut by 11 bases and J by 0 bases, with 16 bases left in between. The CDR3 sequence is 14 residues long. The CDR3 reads CAAFPAGMNTEAFF. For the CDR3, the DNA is TGTGCCGCCTTCCCTGCAGGGATGAACACTGAAGCTTTCTTT.

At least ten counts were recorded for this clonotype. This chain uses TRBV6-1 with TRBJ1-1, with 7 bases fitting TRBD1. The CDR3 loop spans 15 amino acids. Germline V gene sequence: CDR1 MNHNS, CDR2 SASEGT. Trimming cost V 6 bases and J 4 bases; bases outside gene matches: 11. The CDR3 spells CASSDTTGERTEAFF. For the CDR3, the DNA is TGTGCCAGCAGCGACACTACAGGGGAGCGCACTGAAGCTTTCTTT.

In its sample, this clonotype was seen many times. CDR3 nucleotide sequence: TGTGCCAGCACCTATGGACAGTTGGGCGAGCAGTACTTC. This sequence encodes CASTYGQLGEQYF. The rearrangement links TRBV6-2 or TRBV6-3 to TRBJ2-7, with D maybe TRBD1 (6 bases). The CDR3 spans 13 residues. Germline CDR1 reads MNHEY; CDR2 reads SVGEGT. The ends were cut back, 7 bases at V and 6 bases at J, with 16 bases in the middle.